This T cell receptor beta chain was found in a study of memory CD4+ T cells and cytomegalovirus serostatus. Notes on this clone: Its antigen is not identified.

Findings and limits, study-wide: A US-trained random forest predicted CMV serostatus with median AUC 0.91.

Single viable CD3+CD4+CD8-CD45RO+ cells were sorted as the memory CD4+ T cells. Trimming took 7 bases from V and 11 from J; bases not matched to a gene: 14. Per germline, CDR1 MDHEN and CDR2 SYDVKM. This CDR3 spans 14 amino acids. Profiling relied on immunoSEQ multiplex PCR, and the TCRdb table lists in-frame clones only, not all of them. The table includes about 29,000 clones, under 85% detected once. The sequenced sample consisted of memory CD4+ T cells from blood. The chain couples TRBV28 to TRBJ2-1; 7 bases fit TRBD2. The sequence was collected from an adult in good health and CMV-seronegative. CDR3 amino acids: CASTQGGVEWKQFF. The CDR3 coding sequence is TGTGCCAGCACGCAGGGAGGGGTTGAGTGGAAGCAGTTCTTC. The whole variable domain, filled in from reference TRBV28 and TRBJ2-1, reads DVKVTQSSRYLVKRTGEKVFLECVQDMDHENMFWYRQDPGLGLRLIYFSYDVKMKEKGDIPEGYSVSREKKERFSLILESASTNQTSMYLCASTQGGVEWKQFFGPGTRLTVL.